A single sample gave rise to the 12 T cell receptor beta chains below, sequenced in a study of human thymus T cells (TCRdb year 2020). Thymus tissue was collected as surgical resects that were removed during corrective cardiac surgery. Library prep was done by the immunoSEQ multiplex PCR assay. TCRdb retrieved this table from immuneACCESS and kept in-frame rearrangements only. Not all clones are present; in checked studies, unresolved V genes account for under half, and no reason is known for the remainder. For this sample the table gives fewer than 90,000 clones, of which around 96% were detected only once. The top ten hold 0.031% of the sample. The material sequenced was thymus tissue. These receptors all stem from a boy under three years old with a congenital heart defect but otherwise immunologically healthy.

This chain uses TRBV6-5 with TRBJ2-1; D tentatively fits TRBD1 or TRBD2 (5 bases each). Trimming removed 7 bases from V and 5 bases from J, with 15 bases in between. The length of the CDR3 is 14 residues. The germline V gene encodes CDR1 MNHEY and CDR2 SVGAGI. CDR3 amino acids: CASNEGWGNNEQFF. The CDR3 nucleotides read TGTGCCAGCAATGAGGGGTGGGGGAACAATGAGCAGTTCTTC.

This clone appeared once. The CDR3, as DNA: TGTGCCAGCAGTTCCCCCGATCGGGACAGGGGGCGAACTAATGAAAAACTGTTTTTT. It translates to CASSSPDRDRGRTNEKLFF. V usage is TRBV28 and J usage is TRBJ1-4; 12 bases match TRBD1. The germline V gene encodes CDR1 MDHEN and CDR2 SYDVKM. The CDR3 consists of 19 residues. V was pared by 4 bases and J by 1 base, with 10 bases of the junction left unmatched.

The gene calls are TRBV21-1 and TRBJ1-1. TRBV21-1 is given as a pseudogene. CDR3 length equals 15 residues. CDR3 residues: CASSKKSRLGSEAFF. In DNA, the CDR3 is TGTGCCAGCAGCAAAAAGTCCCGGTTGGGATCTGAAGCTTTCTTT.

The J gene is TRBJ2-3, the V gene TRBV6-4, with D possibly being TRBD2 (6 bases). Trimming took off 0 bases at V and 6 bases at J, with 13 bases between the two ends. Germline CDR1 and CDR2: MRHNA and SNTAGT. The CDR3 has 15 residues. The CDR3 is CASSDSKRENDTQYF. The CDR3 DNA is TGTGCCAGCAGTGACTCGAAACGGGAGAATGATACGCAGTATTTT.

This chain uses TRBV27 with TRBJ2-7, with 12 bases matching TRBD2. CDR1 is MNHEY, CDR2 SMNVEV, per germline (reference sequence). V shed 4 bases and J 5 bases; nucleotides not matched to a gene: 15. The CDR3 runs 18 residues. CDR3 in DNA: TGTGCCAGCAGTTACCAGACTAGCGGGAGAGAGGCCGCGGACGAGCAGTACTTC. It encodes CASSYQTSGREAADEQYF.

The rearrangement joins TRBV28 to TRBJ2-7; 8 nucleotides align to TRBD1. Germline V gene lookup returns CDR1 MDHEN and CDR2 SYDVKM. The CDR3 runs 17 residues. With V trimmed by 0 bases and J by 2 bases, 9 bases remained unmatched. The CDR3, as DNA: TGTGCCAGCAGTTTATGGGACAGGGCGATTTTTGCCTACGAGCAGTACTTC. Translation gives CASSLWDRAIFAYEQYF.

The genes are TRBV5-6 and TRBJ2-1; TRBD2 matches 8 bases. The CDR3 totals 18 residues. J lost 8 bases, V lost 0 bases, and 16 bases had no gene match. The germline CDR1 and CDR2 sequences are SGHDT and YYEEEE. The CDR3 DNA sequence: TGTGCCAGCAGCTTGGCCAAACATCCGGGAGGGCCGCTCGATGAGCAGTTCTTC. Encoded protein: CASSLAKHPGGPLDEQFF.

The chain has TRBV15 and TRBJ1-2; 7 bases match TRBD1. Per germline, CDR1 LNHNV and CDR2 YYDKDF (reference sequence). V shed 0 bases, J shed 3 bases, and the junction held 10 bases outside the gene matches. This CDR3 has 17 residues. The CDR3 DNA reads as TGTGCCACCAGCAGAGAGGAGGGGGCACAATTACACTATGGCTACACCTTC. As protein: CATSREEGAQLHYGYTF.

The chain joins TRBV7-2 to TRBJ2-3; a weak D match, TRBD2 (6 bases). V shed 4 bases and J shed 2 bases, with 22 bases lying between them. The germline V gene has CDR1 SGHTA and CDR2 FQGNSA. The CDR3 has 18 residues. CDR3 sequence: CASSWRVGRRGTTDTQYF. CDR3 coding DNA: TGTGCCAGCAGCTGGCGGGTCGGTAGGAGGGGCACCACAGATACGCAGTATTTT.

The chain couples TRBV19 to TRBJ2-7; 13 bases align to TRBD2. Germline CDR1 reads LNHDA; CDR2 reads SQIVND (reference sequence). The CDR3 length is 16 residues. V trimming: 5 bases; J trimming: 6 bases; junction bases outside the gene matches: 10. The CDR3 DNA reads TGTGCCAGTAGTCCCCTAACTAGCGGGAGGGCCCGCGAGCAGTACTTC. Its translation: CASSPLTSGRAREQYF.

J is TRBJ1-1 and V is TRBV7-2, with TRBD1 matching over 7 bases. The CDR3 consists of 19 residues. Per germline, CDR1 SGHTA and CDR2 FQGNSA. V was clipped by 1 base and J by 3 bases; unmatched bases: 17. In DNA form, the CDR3 reads TGTGCCAGCAGCTTAGTGAGTGGTAGGTTGGGACAGAAGGACACTGAAGCTTTCTTT. This sequence encodes CASSLVSGRLGQKDTEAFF.

This clone was detected only once. The chain uses TRBV27 and TRBJ1-5; 8 nucleotides match TRBD1. This CDR3 has 16 residues. Germline-derived CDR1 and CDR2 are MNHEY and SMNVEV (reference sequence). V lost 5 bases to trimming and J lost 6 bases; unmatched junction nucleotides: 12. CDR3 region: CASSDSVDRGSQPQHF. The CDR3 DNA reads as TGTGCCAGCAGTGATTCTGTTGACAGGGGATCTCAGCCCCAGCATTTT.